A selection of T cell receptor beta chains follows, all from one sample in a study of spatial heterogeneity in lung cancer. TCRdb processed the 5' RACE reads anew with MiXCR; each CDR3 protein has one entry. The repertoire has over 45,000 distinct CDR3 sequences, roughly 5.7% of them found once; the top ten carry around 10%. The sample was PBMCs, taken at surgery. Source of these receptors: a male donor with early-stage non-small cell lung cancer. Both conserved end residues are part of each CDR3. The D gene is left open where the match is weak. Only part of the rows carry a size: once, few, many, or a class if the clone is expanded.

abundance: many
v_gene: TRBV28
d_gene: .
j_gene: TRBJ1-1
CDR3aa: CASSIVGRSEAFF
CDR3nt: TGTGCCAGCAGTATTGTCGGACGGTCAGAGGCTTTCTTT

abundance: many
v_gene: TRBV20-1
d_gene: .
j_gene: TRBJ1-5
CDR3aa: CSALYDSNQPQHF
CDR3nt: TGCAGTGCCCTATATGATAGCAATCAGCCCCAGCATTTT

abundance: many
v_gene: TRBV7-2
d_gene: .
j_gene: TRBJ2-1
CDR3aa: CARPSRGAEEQFF
CDR3nt: TGTGCCAGACCCTCTAGGGGGGCTGAAGAGCAGTTCTTC

abundance: medium-sized
v_gene: TRBV12-3/TRBV12-4
d_gene: .
j_gene: TRBJ2-5
CDR3aa: CASSRRLEGAQYF
CDR3nt: TGTGCCAGCAGTCGTCGGCTCGAGGGCGCCCAGTACTTC

abundance: many
v_gene: TRBV10-3
d_gene: .
j_gene: TRBJ2-5
CDR3aa: CAISDGRGFQETQYF
CDR3nt: TGTGCCATCAGTGACGGACGAGGATTTCAAGAGACCCAGTACTTC

abundance: many
v_gene: TRBV9
d_gene: TRBD2
j_gene: TRBJ2-1
CDR3aa: CASSVAPKASGTSSYNEQFF
CDR3nt: TGTGCCAGCAGCGTAGCCCCAAAGGCTAGCGGGACGAGCTCCTACAATGAGCAGTTCTTC

abundance: many
v_gene: TRBV24-1
d_gene: .
j_gene: TRBJ2-2
CDR3aa: CATSANTGSTGELFF
CDR3nt: TGTGCCACCAGTGCCAACACAGGGTCCACCGGGGAGCTGTTTTTT

abundance: many
v_gene: TRBV11-1
d_gene: .
j_gene: TRBJ2-3
CDR3aa: CASSPDPTDTQYF
CDR3nt: TGTGCCAGCAGCCCCGACCCCACAGATACGCAGTATTTT

abundance: many
v_gene: TRBV29-1
d_gene: TRBD2
j_gene: TRBJ2-7
CDR3aa: CSVGARGGFSEQYF
CDR3nt: TGCAGCGTTGGGGCTCGGGGGGGGTTTTCCGAGCAGTACTTC

abundance: many
v_gene: TRBV20-1
d_gene: TRBD1
j_gene: TRBJ1-5
CDR3aa: CSAREGWRTGLDSNQPQHF
CDR3nt: TGCAGTGCTAGAGAGGGGTGGCGGACAGGTCTGGATAGCAATCAGCCCCAGCATTTT

abundance: many
v_gene: TRBV7-2
d_gene: .
j_gene: TRBJ2-1
CDR3aa: CASSLVSPYNEQFF
CDR3nt: TGTGCCAGCAGCTTAGTATCCCCTTACAATGAGCAGTTCTTC

abundance: .
v_gene: TRBV20-1
d_gene: .
j_gene: TRBJ1-6
CDR3aa: CSAADGVSPLHF
CDR3nt: TGCAGTGCTGCGGATGGGGTCTCACCCCTCCACTTT

abundance: .
v_gene: TRBV12-3/TRBV12-4
d_gene: .
j_gene: TRBJ1-6
CDR3aa: CAGQLGPSYSPLHF
CDR3nt: TGTGCCGGCCAGTTGGGACCGTCTTATTCACCCCTCCACTTT

abundance: many
v_gene: TRBV7-2
d_gene: .
j_gene: TRBJ1-3
CDR3aa: CASSPGGRTSSGNTIYF
CDR3nt: TGTGCCAGCAGCCCAGGAGGACGGACGAGCTCTGGAAACACCATATATTTT

abundance: many
v_gene: TRBV10-2
d_gene: .
j_gene: TRBJ1-1
CDR3aa: CASSPTGNTEAFF
CDR3nt: TGCGCCAGCAGTCCAACAGGGAACACTGAAGCTTTCTTT

abundance: many
v_gene: TRBV19
d_gene: .
j_gene: TRBJ2-1
CDR3aa: CASGGYEQFF
CDR3nt: TGTGCCAGTGGTGGGTATGAGCAGTTCTTC

abundance: many
v_gene: TRBV28
d_gene: .
j_gene: TRBJ2-5
CDR3aa: CASSLSRETQYF
CDR3nt: TGTGCCAGCAGTTTATCTAGAGAGACCCAGTACTTC

abundance: few
v_gene: TRBV20-1
d_gene: TRBD2
j_gene: TRBJ2-7
CDR3aa: CSAILRLAGGYEQYF
CDR3nt: TGCAGTGCTATACTGCGACTAGCGGGAGGATACGAGCAGTACTTC

abundance: few
v_gene: TRBV2
d_gene: .
j_gene: TRBJ2-3
CDR3aa: CASSWGGFTDTQYF
CDR3nt: TGTGCCAGCAGTTGGGGCGGGTTCACAGATACGCAGTATTTT

abundance: many
v_gene: TRBV29-1
d_gene: .
j_gene: TRBJ2-4
CDR3aa: CSVRTQLAKNIQYF
CDR3nt: TGCAGCGTAAGGACACAACTAGCCAAAAACATTCAGTACTTC

abundance: many
v_gene: TRBV7-9
d_gene: .
j_gene: TRBJ2-1
CDR3aa: CASSLEGYRGDEQFF
CDR3nt: TGTGCCAGCAGCTTAGAGGGATATCGAGGGGATGAGCAGTTCTTC

abundance: many
v_gene: TRBV7-9
d_gene: .
j_gene: TRBJ1-2
CDR3aa: CASSYTGHPGYTF
CDR3nt: TGTGCCAGCAGCTACACAGGGCACCCTGGCTACACCTTC

abundance: few
v_gene: TRBV6-5
d_gene: .
j_gene: TRBJ2-2
CDR3aa: CASRTPTGELFF
CDR3nt: TGTGCCAGCAGAACTCCCACCGGGGAACTGTTTTTT

abundance: many
v_gene: TRBV2
d_gene: TRBD2
j_gene: TRBJ2-3
CDR3aa: CASRTSGRAPDTQYF
CDR3nt: TGTGCCAGCAGGACAAGCGGGAGGGCCCCAGATACGCAGTATTTT

abundance: many
v_gene: TRBV6-2/TRBV6-3
d_gene: .
j_gene: TRBJ2-2
CDR3aa: CASSYSRTGELFF
CDR3nt: TGTGCCAGCAGTTACTCTCGTACCGGGGAGCTGTTTTTT

abundance: many
v_gene: TRBV15
d_gene: .
j_gene: TRBJ1-6
CDR3aa: CATSSSGSGDSPLHF
CDR3nt: TGTGCCACCAGCAGTTCTGGGTCCGGCGATTCACCCCTCCACTTT

abundance: many
v_gene: TRBV6-1
d_gene: TRBD1
j_gene: TRBJ2-5
CDR3aa: CASSEGGTATSKTQYF
CDR3nt: TGTGCCAGCAGTGAAGGGGGGACAGCCACGTCTAAAACCCAGTACTTC

abundance: many
v_gene: TRBV2
d_gene: .
j_gene: TRBJ2-7
CDR3aa: CASSSNSASYEQYF
CDR3nt: TGTGCCAGCAGCTCTAATTCGGCCTCCTACGAGCAGTACTTC

abundance: many
v_gene: TRBV9
d_gene: .
j_gene: TRBJ2-5
CDR3aa: CASSVGAQETQYF
CDR3nt: TGTGCCAGCAGCGTAGGGGCTCAAGAGACCCAGTACTTC

abundance: few
v_gene: TRBV28
d_gene: TRBD2
j_gene: TRBJ2-2
CDR3aa: CASRGLAANTGELFF
CDR3nt: TGTGCCAGCAGAGGACTAGCGGCGAACACCGGGGAGCTGTTTTTT

abundance: many
v_gene: TRBV6-2/TRBV6-3
d_gene: .
j_gene: TRBJ2-1
CDR3aa: CASSYSSGTSYNEQFF
CDR3nt: TGTGCCAGCAGTTACTCGTCAGGGACCTCCTACAATGAGCAGTTCTTC

abundance: many
v_gene: TRBV28
d_gene: .
j_gene: TRBJ2-1
CDR3aa: CASSLRFEQFF
CDR3nt: TGTGCCAGCAGTTTAAGGTTTGAGCAGTTCTTC

abundance: .
v_gene: TRBV20-1
d_gene: TRBD2
j_gene: TRBJ2-7
CDR3aa: CSASLAGGPLEQYF
CDR3nt: TGCAGTGCTAGTCTAGCGGGCGGGCCCCTCGAGCAGTACTTC

abundance: many
v_gene: TRBV7-8
d_gene: .
j_gene: TRBJ1-5
CDR3aa: CASSLAGASGQPQHF
CDR3nt: TGTGCCAGCAGCTTAGCAGGGGCCTCCGGTCAGCCCCAGCATTTT

abundance: .
v_gene: TRBV15
d_gene: .
j_gene: TRBJ1-6
CDR3aa: CVTSRDDEDNSPLHF
CDR3nt: TGTGTCACCAGCAGAGATGACGAAGATAATTCACCCCTCCACTTT

abundance: many
v_gene: TRBV6-5
d_gene: TRBD1
j_gene: TRBJ1-4
CDR3aa: CASSYSTGSGEKLFF
CDR3nt: TGTGCCAGCAGTTACTCGACAGGGAGCGGAGAAAAACTGTTTTTT

abundance: many
v_gene: TRBV3-1
d_gene: TRBD2
j_gene: TRBJ2-7
CDR3aa: CASSRGGGNEYF
CDR3nt: TGTGCCAGCAGCCGAGGCGGGGGTAATGAGTACTTC

abundance: many
v_gene: TRBV19
d_gene: TRBD1
j_gene: TRBJ2-3
CDR3aa: CASSRDRPRDTQYF
CDR3nt: TGTGCCAGTAGTAGGGACAGACCGAGGGATACGCAGTATTTT

abundance: many
v_gene: TRBV27
d_gene: .
j_gene: TRBJ2-1
CDR3aa: CASSLGGWAGRNEQFF
CDR3nt: TGTGCCAGCAGTTTAGGGGGTTGGGCAGGGCGCAATGAGCAGTTCTTC

abundance: few
v_gene: TRBV6-5
d_gene: .
j_gene: TRBJ2-5
CDR3aa: CASSYGRAETQYF
CDR3nt: TGTGCCAGCAGTTATGGCAGGGCGGAGACCCAGTACTTC

abundance: many
v_gene: TRBV7-2
d_gene: TRBD2
j_gene: TRBJ2-5
CDR3aa: CASSLTSLSETQYF
CDR3nt: TGTGCCAGCAGCTTGACTAGCCTTTCAGAGACCCAGTACTTC

abundance: many
v_gene: TRBV10-3
d_gene: .
j_gene: TRBJ2-7
CDR3aa: CAISGSTVVSAYEQYF
CDR3nt: TGTGCCATCAGTGGTTCGACAGTCGTCAGCGCCTACGAGCAGTACTTC

abundance: many
v_gene: TRBV29-1
d_gene: .
j_gene: TRBJ2-5
CDR3aa: CSVERTGPETQYF
CDR3nt: TGCAGCGTTGAACGGACGGGACCGGAGACCCAGTACTTC

abundance: many
v_gene: TRBV6-5
d_gene: TRBD2
j_gene: TRBJ2-2
CDR3aa: CASSYSKVAGGTGELFF
CDR3nt: TGTGCCAGCAGTTACTCGAAAGTAGCGGGAGGGACCGGGGAGCTGTTTTTT

abundance: many
v_gene: TRBV9
d_gene: .
j_gene: TRBJ1-1
CDR3aa: CASSVDLNTEAFF
CDR3nt: TGTGCCAGCAGCGTAGACCTGAACACTGAAGCTTTCTTT

abundance: .
v_gene: TRBV12-5
d_gene: .
j_gene: TRBJ1-5
CDR3aa: CASGPSGYNQPQHF
CDR3nt: TGTGCTAGTGGTCCGAGTGGGTACAATCAGCCCCAGCATTTT

abundance: many
v_gene: TRBV20-1
d_gene: TRBD2
j_gene: TRBJ2-3
CDR3aa: CSARVSGSGADTQYF
CDR3nt: TGCAGTGCTAGAGTTAGCGGGAGTGGGGCAGATACGCAGTATTTT

abundance: many
v_gene: TRBV20-1
d_gene: .
j_gene: TRBJ1-6
CDR3aa: CSASGQDNSPLHF
CDR3nt: TGCAGTGCCTCGGGACAAGATAATTCACCCCTCCACTTT

abundance: .
v_gene: TRBV5-4
d_gene: .
j_gene: TRBJ2-7
CDR3aa: CASSLDRTYEQYF
CDR3nt: TGTGCCAGCAGCTTGGACAGAACCTACGAGCAGTACTTC

abundance: many
v_gene: TRBV5-1
d_gene: .
j_gene: TRBJ1-2
CDR3aa: CASSWGDGDYGYTF
CDR3nt: TGCGCCAGCAGCTGGGGGGACGGAGACTATGGCTACACCTTC

abundance: .
v_gene: TRBV7-2
d_gene: TRBD1
j_gene: TRBJ2-7
CDR3aa: CASSSRDRGYEQYF
CDR3nt: TGTGCCAGCAGCTCCCGGGACAGGGGATACGAGCAGTACTTC

abundance: many
v_gene: TRBV10-3
d_gene: .
j_gene: TRBJ2-3
CDR3aa: CAISERNEDTQYF
CDR3nt: TGTGCCATCAGTGAGAGAAATGAAGATACGCAGTATTTT

abundance: many
v_gene: TRBV27
d_gene: TRBD1
j_gene: TRBJ2-7
CDR3aa: CASSRQGSVYEQYF
CDR3nt: TGTGCCAGCAGTAGACAGGGTAGTGTCTACGAGCAGTACTTC

abundance: many
v_gene: TRBV29-1
d_gene: .
j_gene: TRBJ2-5
CDR3aa: CSVVPRGGVGETQYF
CDR3nt: TGCAGCGTTGTTCCCAGGGGCGGGGTAGGGGAGACCCAGTACTTC

abundance: many
v_gene: TRBV28
d_gene: .
j_gene: TRBJ1-6
CDR3aa: CASSSPLGGLTDSPLHF
CDR3nt: TGTGCCAGCAGTTCCCCTCTCGGGGGGTTGACAGACTCACCCCTCCACTTT